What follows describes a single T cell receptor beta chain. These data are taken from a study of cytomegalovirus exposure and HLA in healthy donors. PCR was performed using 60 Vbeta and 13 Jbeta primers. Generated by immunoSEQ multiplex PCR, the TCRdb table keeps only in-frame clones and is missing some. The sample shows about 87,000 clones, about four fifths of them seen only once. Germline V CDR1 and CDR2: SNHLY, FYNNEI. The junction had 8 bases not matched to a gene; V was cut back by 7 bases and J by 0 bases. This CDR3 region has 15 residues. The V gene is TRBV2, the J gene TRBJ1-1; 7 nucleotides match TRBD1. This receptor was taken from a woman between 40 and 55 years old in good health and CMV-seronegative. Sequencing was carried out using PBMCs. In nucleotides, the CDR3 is TGTGCCAGCAATAAAGGACAGGCCATGAACACTGAAGCTTTCTTT. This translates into CASNKGQAMNTEAFF. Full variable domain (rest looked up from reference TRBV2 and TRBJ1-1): EPEVTQTPSHQVTQMGQEVILRCVPISNHLYFYWYRQILGQKVEFLVSFYNNEISEKSEIFDDQFSVERPDGSNFTLKIRSTKLEDSAMYFCASNKGQAMNTEAFFGQGTRLTVV.